The 8 T cell receptor beta chains below come from one sample, sequenced in a study of a mutant IDH1 vaccine in newly diagnosed glioma. Clones were sequenced by immunoSEQ multiplex PCR, and TCRdb holds only the in-frame ones, with some missing. The table shows tens of thousands of clones, with approximately 80% occurring only once. For these TCRs, the target antigens are not known. Time point in this sample: week 5, during vaccination. A 20-mer mutant IDH1 peptide at 300 ug was injected subcutaneously with topical imiquimod. The sequenced sample was PBMCs, obtained from a glioma patient whose treatment included an IDH1 peptide vaccine. Receptor source: a woman between 18 and 29 years old with glioma. Some clones in this sample may be carry-over from other donors' samples.

This clone was observed a handful of times. The V and J genes are TRBV5-1 and TRBJ1-1, with 8 bases matching TRBD1. Germline V gene sequence: CDR1 SGHRS, CDR2 YFSETQ. The CDR3 consists of 11 residues. V shed 3 bases and J 10 bases; nucleotides not matched to a gene: 2. The chain's CDR3 is CASSSGQAAFF. In DNA, the CDR3 is TGCGCCAGCAGCTCGGGACAGGCAGCTTTCTTT.

Of note for this clone: In the same sample, other DNA sequences code for this CDR3. J is TRBJ2-5 and V is TRBV10-3, with D unclear. The CDR3 is made up of 12 amino acids. Germline assignment: CDR1 ENHRY and CDR2 SYGVKD. Trimming shortened V by 3 bases and J by 0 bases, and 2 bases separated the two germline ends. This chain's CDR3 is CAISDNQETQYF. CDR3 DNA: TGTGCCATCAGTGATAACCAAGAGACCCAGTACTTC.

The rearrangement joins TRBV7-9 to TRBJ1-4; D is ambiguous. This CDR3 region has 16 residues. The germline V gene has CDR1 SEHNR and CDR2 FQNEAQ (reference sequence). The V end was cut by 1 base, the J end by 3 bases, with 12 bases between. The CDR3: CASSLVVRQANEKLFF. CDR3 bases: TGTGCCAGCAGCTTAGTTGTCAGGCAAGCTAATGAAAAACTGTTTTTT.

CDR3 in amino acids: CASSPPGLDYAETQYF. The DNA for the CDR3 is TGTGCCAGCAGCCCCCCGGGCCTCGACTATGCGGAGACCCAGTACTTC. This chain connects TRBV7-9 to TRBJ2-5, with D maybe TRBD2 (5 bases). V dropped 5 bases and J dropped 5 bases, with 21 bases sitting between them. The CDR3 is 16 residues long. The germline V gene has CDR1 SEHNR and CDR2 FQNEAQ (reference sequence). The entire variable domain, with the rest obtained from reference TRBV7-9 and TRBJ2-5, is as follows: DTGVSQNPRHKITKRGQNVTFRCDPISEHNRLYWYRQTLGQGPEFLTYFQNEAQLEKSRLLSDRFSAERPKGSFSTLEIQRTEQGDSAMYLCASSPPGLDYAETQYFGPGTRLLVL.

About this clone itself: Mismatch with germline at one junction end may stem from a read error. The CDR3 sequence is CAVGPLFAYEQYF. The CDR3 DNA reads TGCGCCGTGGGGCCCCTTTTCGCCTACGAGCAGTACTTC. The chain links TRBV27 to TRBJ2-7, with D maybe TRBD1 (5 bases). Germline assignment: CDR1 MNHEY and CDR2 SMNVEV (reference sequence). This CDR3 region has 13 residues.

The chain is built from TRBV6-5 and TRBJ2-7, with 12 bases matching TRBD1. This CDR3 has 16 amino acids. With 2 bases clipped from V and 0 bases from J, the junction kept 2 bases outside the gene matches. Germline values: CDR1 MNHEY, CDR2 SVGAGI. CDR3 in amino acids: CASSYRDRGPSYEQYF. In DNA, the CDR3 is TGTGCCAGCAGTTACCGGGACAGGGGGCCCTCCTACGAGCAGTACTTC.

The chain joins TRBV10-2 to TRBJ2-5, with D tentatively TRBD1 or TRBD2 (6 bases each). Germline V lookup: CDR1 WSHSY, CDR2 SAAADI. Trimming shortened V by 0 bases and J by 4 bases, and 18 bases separated the two germline ends. The CDR3 runs 17 residues. The DNA for the CDR3 is TGCGCCAGCAGTGAGTCGGGGGGCAGACCCCAGAGAGAGACCCAGTACTTC. Protein: CASSESGGRPQRETQYF.

This chain uses TRBV6-5 with TRBJ2-3; 10 nucleotides line up with TRBD1. Germline values: CDR1 MNHEY, CDR2 SVGAGI. V dropped 6 bases and J dropped 8; count of bases not matched to a gene: 5. The CDR3 covers 13 residues. CDR3 sequence (DNA): TGTGCCAGCAGCCGACAGGGGGCCAGTACGCAGTATTTT. It yields the protein CASSRQGASTQYF.